The clone carrying this TCR beta chain has just a few counts. The antigen is undetermined. 5'-RACE, quantitative and with molecular barcodes, yielded the TCR beta libraries. MiXCR was run by TCRdb on the 5' RACE reads, yielding one entry per CDR3 protein. This repertoire shows roughly 440,000 distinct CDR3 sequences, about 15% found once; its top ten account for approximately 0.93%. This record belongs to a study of CD8 T cells in ankylosing spondylitis. Study-level findings and limits: Disease-linked clones bore a CD8+ phenotype and were relatively rare in peripheral blood. Blood of patients with ankylosing spondylitis appeared to be characterized by a TCR beta motif of about 8 highly homologous variants. The clones that were linked to disease were reported to be significantly enriched in matched synovial fluid samples from ankylosing spondylitis patients. Several of the motif variants were reported before in synovial fluid and blood from reactive arthritis.

The CDR3 length is 16 residues. V dropped 1 base and J dropped 2; count of bases not matched to a gene: 7. CDR1 SQVTM and CDR2 ANQGSEA come from the germline V gene. This TCR was recovered from a male donor with ankylosing spondylitis. Sequencing input: blood, either unsorted or a sorted T cell fraction (not recorded which). This chain connects TRBV29-1 to TRBJ2-3, with TRBD2 identical over 9 bases. The CDR3 loop reads CSVEGGLAGSTDTQYF. The CDR3 nucleotides are TGCAGCGTTGAAGGAGGGCTAGCGGGGTCCACAGATACGCAGTATTTT.